The following is a T cell receptor (beta chain) sequence with its context. These data belong to a study of blood T cell repertoires in COVID-19. About the study: Both acute and convalescent COVID-19 samples were obtained from the United States, Italy and Spain. T cells, B-cell-depleted T cells, or PBMCs provided the cDNA or gDNA that served as material.

V dropped 5 bases and J dropped 7 bases, with 14 bases sitting between them. This CDR3 region has 13 residues. In the original analysis: Amplified reference gene primers provided the basis for estimating nucleated cell counts. Clones were sequenced by immunoSEQ multiplex PCR, and TCRdb holds only the in-frame ones, with some missing. V and J calls and clone size are copied from that table; D and trimming were computed from the DNA. The data contain approximately 500,000 clones, 85% to 90% of them singletons. Seattle patients were enrolled during active infection and followed longitudinally. This receptor was taken from a woman aged 50 to 65 with COVID-19, enrolled during active disease. Sequenced material: peripheral blood. The rearrangement links TRBV12-3 or TRBV12-4 to TRBJ1-2, with D possibly being TRBD1 (6 bases). The CDR3 loop is CASSREGGAGYTF. CDR3 nucleotides: TGTGCCAGCAGTCGGGAAGGGGGGGCTGGCTACACCTTC.